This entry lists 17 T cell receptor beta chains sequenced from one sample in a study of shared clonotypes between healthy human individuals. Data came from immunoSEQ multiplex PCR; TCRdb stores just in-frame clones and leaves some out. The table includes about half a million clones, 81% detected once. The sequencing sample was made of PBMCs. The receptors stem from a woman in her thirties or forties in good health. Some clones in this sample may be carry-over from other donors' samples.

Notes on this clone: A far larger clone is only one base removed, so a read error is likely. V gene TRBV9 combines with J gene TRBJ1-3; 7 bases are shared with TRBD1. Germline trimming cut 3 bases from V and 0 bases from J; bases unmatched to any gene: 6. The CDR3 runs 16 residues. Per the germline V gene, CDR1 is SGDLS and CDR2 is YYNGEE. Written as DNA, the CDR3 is TGTGCCAGCAGCGGACAGGGAGGGGGCTCTGGAAACACCATATATTTT. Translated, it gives CASSGQGGGSGNTIYF.

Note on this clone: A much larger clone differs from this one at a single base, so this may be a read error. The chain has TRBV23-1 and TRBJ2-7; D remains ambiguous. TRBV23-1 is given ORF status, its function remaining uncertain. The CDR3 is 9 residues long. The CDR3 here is CTTKYEQYF. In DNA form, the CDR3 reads TGCACCACCAAATACGAGCAGTACTTC.

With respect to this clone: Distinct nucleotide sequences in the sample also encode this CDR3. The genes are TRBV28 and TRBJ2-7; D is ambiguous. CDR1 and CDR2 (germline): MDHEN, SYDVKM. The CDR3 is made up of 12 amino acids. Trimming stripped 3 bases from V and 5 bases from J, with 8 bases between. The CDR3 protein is CASSFGWDEQYF. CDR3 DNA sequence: TGTGCCAGCAGTTTTGGGTGGGACGAGCAGTACTTC.

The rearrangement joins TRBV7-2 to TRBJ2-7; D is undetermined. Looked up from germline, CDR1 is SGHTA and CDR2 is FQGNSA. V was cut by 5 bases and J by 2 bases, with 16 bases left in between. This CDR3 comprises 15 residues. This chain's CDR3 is CASSAVGFSAYEQYF. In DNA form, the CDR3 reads TGTGCCAGCAGCGCAGTCGGTTTTTCGGCCTACGAGCAGTACTTC.

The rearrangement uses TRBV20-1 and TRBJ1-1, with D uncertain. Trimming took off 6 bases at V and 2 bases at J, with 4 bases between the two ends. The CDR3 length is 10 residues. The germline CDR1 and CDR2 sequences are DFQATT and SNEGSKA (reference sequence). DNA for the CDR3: TGCAGTGCCCAAAACACTGAAGCTTTCTTT. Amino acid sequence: CSAQNTEAFF.

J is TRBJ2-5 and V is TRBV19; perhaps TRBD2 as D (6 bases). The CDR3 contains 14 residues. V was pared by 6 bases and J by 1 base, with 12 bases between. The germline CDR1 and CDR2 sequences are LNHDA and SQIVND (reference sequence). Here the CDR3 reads CASRLSGSQETQYF. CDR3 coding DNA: TGTGCCAGTAGACTTAGCGGCAGCCAAGAGACCCAGTACTTC.

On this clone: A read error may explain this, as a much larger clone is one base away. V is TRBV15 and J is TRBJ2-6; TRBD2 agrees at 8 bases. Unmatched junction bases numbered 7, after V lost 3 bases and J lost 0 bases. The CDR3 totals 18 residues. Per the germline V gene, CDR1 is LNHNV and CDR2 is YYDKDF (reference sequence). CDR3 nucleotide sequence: TGTGCCACCAGCAGTGCCAGGACTAGCTCCTCTGGGGCCAACGTCCTGACTTTC. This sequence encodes CATSSARTSSSGANVLTF.

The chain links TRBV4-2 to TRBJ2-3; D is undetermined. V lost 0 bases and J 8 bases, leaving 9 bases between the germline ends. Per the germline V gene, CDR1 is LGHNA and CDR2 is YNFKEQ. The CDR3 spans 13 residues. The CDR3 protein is CASSQEETTTQYF. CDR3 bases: TGTGCCAGCAGCCAAGAAGAAACTACTACGCAGTATTTT.

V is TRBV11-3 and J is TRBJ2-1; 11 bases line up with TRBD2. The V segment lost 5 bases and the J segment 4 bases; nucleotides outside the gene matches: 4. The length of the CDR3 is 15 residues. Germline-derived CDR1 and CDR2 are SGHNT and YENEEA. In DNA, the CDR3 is TGTGCCAGCAGCCTCCTAGCGGGAGGTTACAATGAGCAGTTCTTC. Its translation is CASSLLAGGYNEQFF.

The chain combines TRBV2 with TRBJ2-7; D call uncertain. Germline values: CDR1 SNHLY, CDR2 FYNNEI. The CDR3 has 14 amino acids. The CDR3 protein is CSSSEAVEQYEQYV. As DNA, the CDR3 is TGTTCCAGCAGTGAAGCAGTGGAGCAATACGAGCAGTACGTC.

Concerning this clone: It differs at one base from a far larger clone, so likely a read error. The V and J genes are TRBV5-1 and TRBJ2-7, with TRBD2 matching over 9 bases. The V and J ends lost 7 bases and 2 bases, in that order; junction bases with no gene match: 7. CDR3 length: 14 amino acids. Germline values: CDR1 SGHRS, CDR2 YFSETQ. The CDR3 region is CASGWASGTYEQYF. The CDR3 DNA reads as TGCGCCAGCGGCTGGGCTAGCGGGACCTACGAGCAGTACTTC.

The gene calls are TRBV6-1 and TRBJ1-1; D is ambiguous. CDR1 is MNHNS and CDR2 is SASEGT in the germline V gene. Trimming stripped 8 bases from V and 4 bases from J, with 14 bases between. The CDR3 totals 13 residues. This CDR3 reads CASQVTPGTEAFF. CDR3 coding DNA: TGTGCCAGCCAGGTGACTCCGGGCACTGAAGCTTTCTTT.

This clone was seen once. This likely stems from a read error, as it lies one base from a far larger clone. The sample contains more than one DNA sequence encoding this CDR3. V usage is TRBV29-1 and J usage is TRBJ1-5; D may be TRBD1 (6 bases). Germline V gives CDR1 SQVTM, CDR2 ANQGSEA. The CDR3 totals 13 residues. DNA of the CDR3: TGTAGCGTTGCCCAGGGGCCAAATCAGCCCCAGCATTTT. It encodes CSVAQGPNQPQHF. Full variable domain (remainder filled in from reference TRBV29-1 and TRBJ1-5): SAVISQKPSRDICQRGTSLTIQCQVDSQVTMMFWYRQQPGQSLTLIATANQGSEATYESGFVIDKFPISRPNLTFSTLTVSNMSPEDSSIYLCSVAQGPNQPQHFGDGTRLSIL.

The CDR3 coding sequence is TGTGCCAGCACCCCAACCAGGGGCCAAGAGACCCAGTACTTC. It translates to CASTPTRGQETQYF. The rearrangement joins TRBV2 to TRBJ2-5; D might be TRBD1 (6 bases). The CDR3 extends over 14 amino acids. V shed 7 bases and J shed 1 base, with 13 bases lying between them. Per the germline V gene, CDR1 is SNHLY and CDR2 is FYNNEI.

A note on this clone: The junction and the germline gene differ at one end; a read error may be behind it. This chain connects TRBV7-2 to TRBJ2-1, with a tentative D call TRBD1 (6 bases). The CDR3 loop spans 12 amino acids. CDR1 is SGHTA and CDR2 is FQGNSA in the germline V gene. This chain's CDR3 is CASSPDRDTLIF. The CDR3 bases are TGTGCCAGCAGCCCCGACCGGGACACGTTAATCTTC.

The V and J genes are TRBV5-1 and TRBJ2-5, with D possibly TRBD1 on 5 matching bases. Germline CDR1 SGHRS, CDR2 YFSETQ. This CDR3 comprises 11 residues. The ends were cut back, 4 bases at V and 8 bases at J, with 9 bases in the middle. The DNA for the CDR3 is TGCGCCAGCAGCCCGGACACTACCCAGTACTTC. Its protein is CASSPDTTQYF.

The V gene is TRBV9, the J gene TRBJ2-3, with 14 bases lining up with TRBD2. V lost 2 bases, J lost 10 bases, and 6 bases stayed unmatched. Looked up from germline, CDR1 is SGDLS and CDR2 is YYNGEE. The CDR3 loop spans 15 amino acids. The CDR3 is CASSVAGLAGEAQYF. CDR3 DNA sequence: TGTGCCAGCAGCGTTGCGGGACTAGCGGGAGAAGCGCAGTATTTT.